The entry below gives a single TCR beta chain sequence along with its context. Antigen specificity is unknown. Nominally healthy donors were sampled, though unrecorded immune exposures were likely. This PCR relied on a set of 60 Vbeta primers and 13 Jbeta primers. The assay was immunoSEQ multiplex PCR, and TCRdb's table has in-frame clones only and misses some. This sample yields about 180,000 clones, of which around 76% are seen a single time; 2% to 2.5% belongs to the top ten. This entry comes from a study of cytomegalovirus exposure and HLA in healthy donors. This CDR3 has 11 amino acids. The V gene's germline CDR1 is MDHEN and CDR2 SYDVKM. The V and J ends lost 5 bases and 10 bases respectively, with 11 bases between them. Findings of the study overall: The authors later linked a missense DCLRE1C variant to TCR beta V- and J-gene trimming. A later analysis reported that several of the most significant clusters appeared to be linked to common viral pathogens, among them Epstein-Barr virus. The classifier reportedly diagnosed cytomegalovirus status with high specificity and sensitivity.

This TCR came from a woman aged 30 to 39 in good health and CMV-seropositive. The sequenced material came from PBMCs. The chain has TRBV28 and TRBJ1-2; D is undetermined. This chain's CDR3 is CASSDRVVYTF. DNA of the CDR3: TGTGCCAGCAGTGATCGAGTTGTCTACACCTTC.